This is a list of T cell receptor beta chains from one sample in a study of T cells in Graves' hyperthyroidism and ophthalmopathy. TCRdb recomputed calls from the multiplex PCR reads with MiXCR, one row per CDR3 protein. The sample lists roughly 380,000 distinct CDR3 sequences, approximately 13% occurring once. The source material was blood. The receptor set was obtained from a woman aged 60-70 years with Graves' hyperthyroidism. CDR3s include the opening cysteine and the closing phenylalanine or tryptophan. A D gene is named only where the DNA matches it firmly. Clone sizes are given selectively: once, few, many, or a class where the clone is expanded.

CASSFRREGRRTDTQYF | TGTGCCAGCAGTTTCCGGCGGGAGGGCCGGAGGACAGATACGCAGTATTTT | many | TRBD2 | TRBJ2-3 | TRBV12-3/TRBV12-4
CASSFLDRVYEQYF | TGTGCCAGCAGTTTCCTGGACAGGGTCTACGAGCAGTACTTC | many | TRBD1 | TRBJ2-7 | TRBV28
CASSQERYEQYF | TGTGCCAGCAGCCAAGAGAGATACGAGCAGTACTTC | many | NA | TRBJ2-7 | TRBV3-1
CSAEGETVNIQYF | TGCAGTGCAGAAGGGGAGACGGTAAACATTCAGTACTTC | NA | NA | TRBJ2-4 | TRBV20-1
CASSPNWGDSPLHF | TGTGCCAGCAGCCCAAACTGGGGAGATTCACCCCTCCACTTT | NA | NA | TRBJ1-6 | TRBV11-2
CASSIRRGGNIQYF | TGTGCCAGTAGTATTCGCAGGGGGGGAAACATTCAGTACTTC | NA | NA | TRBJ2-4 | TRBV19
CASSLQGFGGELFF | TGTGCCAGCAGCTTACAGGGGTTCGGCGGGGAGCTGTTTTTT | few | NA | TRBJ2-2 | TRBV11-2
CAWRAPGQRGPEAFF | TGTGCCTGGAGAGCACCGGGACAGCGGGGTCCTGAAGCTTTCTTT | many | TRBD1 | TRBJ1-1 | TRBV30
CASSAGTVLTEAFF | TGTGCCAGCAGTGCCGGGACAGTACTCACTGAAGCTTTCTTT | many | TRBD1 | TRBJ1-1 | TRBV6-8
CASSPLIGLAYEQYF | TGTGCCAGCAGCCCCCTTATTGGACTCGCCTACGAGCAGTACTTC | many | NA | TRBJ2-7 | TRBV7-2
CASSADYRGTQYF | TGTGCCAGCAGTGCCGACTACCGAGGGACCCAGTACTTC | many | NA | TRBJ2-5 | TRBV12-3/TRBV12-4
CASSFRGNNQPQHF | TGTGCCAGCAGTTTTAGGGGAAACAATCAGCCCCAGCATTTT | many | NA | TRBJ1-5 | TRBV12-3/TRBV12-4
CASSVEGQGLYTQYF | TGTGCCAGCAGTGTCGAAGGACAGGGGTTGTATACGCAGTATTTT | many | TRBD1 | TRBJ2-3 | TRBV27
CASSGTGVTEAFF | TGTGCCAGCTCAGGGACAGGGGTGACTGAAGCTTTCTTT | many | TRBD1 | TRBJ1-1 | TRBV18
CASSLAQGELFF | TGTGCCAGCAGTTTAGCGCAGGGGGAGCTGTTTTTT | NA | NA | TRBJ2-2 | TRBV27
CASSETGSNTQYF | TGTGCCAGCAGTGAAACGGGGTCAAATACGCAGTATTTT | many | NA | TRBJ2-3 | TRBV2
CASSPGQGYNEQYF | TGCGCCAGCAGCCCGGGACAGGGGTATAACGAGCAGTACTTC | few | TRBD1 | TRBJ2-7 | TRBV5-1
CASSPRSEKLFF | TGTGCCAGCAGTCCCCGATCAGAAAAACTGTTTTTT | NA | NA | TRBJ1-4 | TRBV12-3/TRBV12-4
CSASSGIAGIRGDTQYF | TGCAGTGCTAGCTCTGGGATAGCGGGAATACGAGGAGATACGCAGTATTTT | many | TRBD2 | TRBJ2-3 | TRBV20-1
CASSQGQGSSQPQHF | TGTGCCAGCAGCCAAGGACAGGGTTCGAGCCAGCCCCAGCATTTT | few | TRBD1 | TRBJ1-5 | TRBV3-1
CASSQDSARQAFF | TGTGCCAGCAGCCAAGATTCAGCGCGGCAAGCTTTCTTT | many | NA | TRBJ1-1 | TRBV3-1
CSAGDTSGTAQFF | TGCAGTGCTGGAGACACTAGCGGGACGGCCCAGTTCTTC | many | TRBD2 | TRBJ2-1 | TRBV20-1
CSVNRGFDTEAFF | TGCAGCGTCAACAGGGGTTTCGACACTGAAGCTTTCTTT | many | TRBD1 | TRBJ1-1 | TRBV29-1
CASSLVGFGANVLTF | TGTGCCAGCAGTTTAGTGGGTTTTGGGGCCAACGTCCTGACTTTC | NA | NA | TRBJ2-6 | TRBV27
CASSDYPPGTEPNTGELFF | TGTGCCAGCAGCGACTACCCACCCGGGACAGAACCGAACACCGGGGAGCTGTTTTTT | few | TRBD1 | TRBJ2-2 | TRBV6-1
CASTSQGAATEAFF | TGTGCCAGCACGTCACAGGGGGCGGCAACTGAAGCTTTCTTT | many | TRBD1 | TRBJ1-1 | TRBV18
CASSLLAVNQETQYF | TGTGCCAGCAGCTTACTAGCGGTTAACCAAGAGACCCAGTACTTC | many | TRBD2 | TRBJ2-5 | TRBV7-2
CASSQGDGYSYNEQFF | TGTGCCAGCAGCCAAGGGGACGGGTACTCCTACAATGAGCAGTTCTTC | few | NA | TRBJ2-1 | TRBV4-2
CASSEGTSGYSAKNIQYF | TGTGCCAGCAGTGAAGGGACTAGCGGGTATTCAGCCAAAAACATTCAGTACTTC | many | TRBD2 | TRBJ2-4 | TRBV2
CAISSGDRGQKTF | TGTGCCATCAGCTCAGGGGACCGCGGGCAAAAAACCTTC | NA | NA | TRBJ1-2 | TRBV10-3
CASSPEGSFAGELFF | TGTGCCAGCAGTCCTGAGGGGTCTTTCGCCGGGGAGCTGTTTTTT | many | NA | TRBJ2-2 | TRBV12-3/TRBV12-4
CASSLGYDGGSYEQYF | TGCGCCAGCAGCTTGGGCTACGACGGCGGCTCCTACGAGCAGTACTTC | many | NA | TRBJ2-7 | TRBV5-1
CASSLAGLGGETQYF | TGTGCCAGCAGCTTAGCGGGACTAGGCGGGGAGACCCAGTACTTC | many | TRBD2 | TRBJ2-5 | TRBV7-8
CASSTAPQGASYEQYF | TGTGCCAGTAGTACCGCGCCCCAGGGGGCTTCCTACGAGCAGTACTTC | NA | TRBD1 | TRBJ2-7 | TRBV19
CASSLVTGSSPLHF | TGTGCCAGCAGCTTAGTCACGGGAAGTTCACCCCTCCACTTT | many | NA | TRBJ1-6 | TRBV7-8
CSARDLSGQGKTEAFF | TGCAGTGCTAGAGATCTCTCAGGACAGGGGAAAACTGAAGCTTTCTTT | many | TRBD1 | TRBJ1-1 | TRBV20-1
CASSISGGRSYNEQFF | TGTGCCAGTAGTATTTCGGGGGGCCGCTCCTACAATGAGCAGTTCTTC | few | NA | TRBJ2-1 | TRBV19
CASRGERSEAFF | TGTGCCAGTAGAGGCGAGCGGTCTGAAGCTTTCTTT | NA | NA | TRBJ1-1 | TRBV19
CSGSGEPGVPWRTQYF | TGCAGCGGATCGGGGGAACCGGGAGTACCTTGGAGGACCCAGTACTTC | many | NA | TRBJ2-5 | TRBV29-1
CASSGDRVSEQYF | TGCGCCAGCAGTGGGGACAGGGTATCCGAGCAGTACTTC | NA | TRBD1 | TRBJ2-7 | TRBV10-1
CAWRQPLGRVETQYF | TGTGCCTGGAGACAACCTCTGGGGAGGGTGGAGACCCAGTACTTC | NA | TRBD2 | TRBJ2-5 | TRBV30
CASSEARGEQYF | TGTGCCAGCAGTGAGGCCCGCGGGGAGCAGTACTTC | NA | NA | TRBJ2-7 | TRBV6-1
CASSLRGSNNQPQHF | TGTGCCAGCAGTTTAAGGGGGAGTAACAATCAGCCCCAGCATTTT | many | NA | TRBJ1-5 | TRBV12-3/TRBV12-4
CATSDSAGATGELFF | TGTGCCACCAGTGATAGTGCAGGAGCCACCGGGGAGCTGTTTTTT | many | NA | TRBJ2-2 | TRBV24-1
CASSLEGTDTDTQYF | TGTGCCAGCAGCTTAGAAGGGACAGACACAGATACGCAGTATTTT | many | TRBD1 | TRBJ2-3 | TRBV11-3
CASSGVRVGEQYF | TGTGCCAGCAGTGGGGTCAGGGTGGGAGAGCAGTACTTC | many | NA | TRBJ2-7 | TRBV2
CASMGWEELFF | TGTGCCAGCATGGGCTGGGAGGAGCTGTTTTTT | NA | NA | TRBJ2-2 | TRBV25-1
CASSQWWQGNEQYF | TGCGCCAGCAGCCAATGGTGGCAGGGTAACGAGCAGTACTTC | many | NA | TRBJ2-7 | TRBV5-1
CASRRFGTGATNEQFF | TGTGCCAGCAGACGCTTTGGGACAGGGGCTACTAATGAGCAGTTCTTC | many | TRBD1 | TRBJ2-1 | TRBV11-3
CASSQGEGQGSYEQYF | TGTGCCAGCAGCCAGGGTGAGGGACAGGGTTCCTACGAGCAGTACTTC | many | TRBD1 | TRBJ2-7 | TRBV3-1
CASSVPLVGQGSPHEQFF | TGTGCCAGCAGCGTCCCCTTAGTCGGACAGGGGTCCCCCCATGAGCAGTTCTTC | NA | TRBD1 | TRBJ2-1 | TRBV9
CASSPSLAGGSDEQFF | TGTGCCAGCAGCCCTTCCCTCGCGGGGGGTAGCGATGAGCAGTTCTTC | many | TRBD2 | TRBJ2-1 | TRBV11-2
CASSLAGGSGTQYF | TGTGCCAGCAGCTTAGCGGGAGGGAGTGGGACCCAGTACTTC | once | TRBD2 | TRBJ2-5 | TRBV11-3
CASSLAGPDTDTQYF | TGCGCCAGCAGCTTGGCAGGGCCGGACACAGATACGCAGTATTTT | many | NA | TRBJ2-3 | TRBV5-1
CASSLAAGQSSYNEQFF | TGTGCCAGCAGCTTAGCTGCAGGGCAGAGCTCCTACAATGAGCAGTTCTTC | NA | NA | TRBJ2-1 | TRBV7-6
CASSLGLAGGTTDTQYF | TGTGCCAGCAGCTTAGGACTAGCGGGAGGTACTACAGATACGCAGTATTTT | NA | TRBD2 | TRBJ2-3 | TRBV11-2
CASSSGTTNTGELFF | TGCGCCAGCAGCTCGGGGACAACTAACACCGGGGAGCTGTTTTTT | many | NA | TRBJ2-2 | TRBV5-1
CASSSGLAGAFYEQYF | TGTGCCAGCAGTTCGGGACTAGCGGGAGCATTTTACGAGCAGTACTTC | many | TRBD2 | TRBJ2-7 | TRBV28
CASSWGRGQGEETQYF | TGTGCCAGCAGCTGGGGACGAGGACAGGGAGAAGAGACCCAGTACTTC | few | TRBD1 | TRBJ2-5 | TRBV7-9
CASSQVVAGELFF | TGTGCCAGCAGCCAAGTGGTGGCCGGGGAGCTGTTTTTT | once | NA | TRBJ2-2 | TRBV14